Presented here are 3 T cell receptor beta chains from one specimen sequenced in a study of shared clonotypes between healthy human individuals (dated by TCRdb to 2020 to 2021). Receptor libraries were prepared by the immunoSEQ multiplex PCR assay. In its TCRdb copy, this immuneACCESS table keeps in-frame sequences only and misses some clones. Where compared with another copy, unresolved V genes explain less than half of these, and the others have no known cause. The sample contains more than 400,000 clones, roughly 95% of them found a single time. The ten largest clonotypes hold about 0.064% of the sample. Sequencing used naive CD4+ T cells sorted from blood. Explained via the paper, the cell subset or site label denotes: CD45RA+ positively selected. These receptors originate from a woman aged 25-40 years in good health.

This clone showed up just once. The chain recombines TRBV28 with TRBJ1-1; D remains unclear. This CDR3 is 13 amino acids long. From germline, CDR1 is MDHEN and CDR2 SYDVKM. Trimming stripped 8 bases from V and 1 base from J, with 11 bases between. The CDR3: CASSTGENTEAFF. The CDR3 DNA follows: TGTGCCAGCTCTACGGGAGAGAACACTGAAGCTTTCTTT.

The rearrangement uses TRBV5-4 and TRBJ2-7, with 8 bases that match TRBD2. With V trimmed by 2 bases and J by 3 bases, 1 base remained unmatched. The CDR3 loop spans 13 amino acids. The germline V gene has CDR1 SGHNT and CDR2 YYREEE (reference sequence). CDR3 region: CASSFTSGYEQYF. The CDR3 DNA reads as TGTGCCAGCAGCTTCACTAGCGGCTACGAGCAGTACTTC.

This clone is a singleton in its sample. The chain carries TRBV28 and TRBJ2-7; D might be TRBD1 or TRBD2, each matching 5 bases. Between the trimmed V and J ends, which lost 1 base and 4 bases, there was a span of 17 bases. Germline V gene data show CDR1 as MDHEN and CDR2 as SYDVKM. The CDR3 is made up of 16 amino acids. In DNA form, the CDR3 reads TGTGCCAGCAGTTTATCGGGGCCCACCGAGGGGTACGAGCAGTACTTC. Protein product: CASSLSGPTEGYEQYF.